This T cell receptor (beta chain) was sequenced during a study of cytomegalovirus exposure and HLA in healthy donors. CDR3 length equals 13 residues. The V and J ends lost 4 bases and 2 bases respectively, with 9 bases between them. Germline CDR1 reads SGHRS; CDR2 reads YFSETQ. On this clone itself: The target antigen is unknown.

Study findings and constraints: The study carried out a later analysis of TCR beta sequences. It associated around 17,000 of them with specific HLA alleles at a false discovery rate of 0.05. Reports credit the classifier with highly specific, highly sensitive diagnosis of cytomegalovirus status. A few CMV-associated chains were confirmed in vitro to be specific for CMV antigens.

The PCR used 60 Vbeta and 13 Jbeta primers. Profiled with immunoSEQ multiplex PCR; TCRdb holds only in-frame clones, not every one. This table holds 200,000 to 250,000 clones, roughly 85% found once. The chain uses TRBV5-1 and TRBJ2-5; D is unclear. The TCR was taken from a girl aged 2 to 10 in good health and CMV-seronegative. Sequenced input: PBMCs. The chain's CDR3 is CASSLTPQETQYF. CDR3 sequence (DNA): TGCGCCAGCAGCCTCACACCTCAAGAGACCCAGTACTTC.